The clone carrying this TCR beta chain was seen only a few times. Antigen unknown. TCRdb passed the 5' RACE reads through MiXCR, listing each CDR3 protein once. Here the sample spans about 440,000 distinct CDR3 sequences, 15% to 20% being singletons. These data are taken from a study of T-cell memory formation after mild COVID-19. The study's findings and limits: Clones that contracted from day 15 to 85 were balanced CD4/CD8, while later expanders leaned CD4+. Second-wave clones reaching peak frequency on day 37 lacked confirmed SARS-CoV-2 specificity. Several responding clones turned up in pre-infection memory, indicating that cross-reactive memory may have taken part. The main location of contracting CD4+ clones was CM and EM, and that of contracting CD8+ clones was EMRA.

V dropped 0 bases and J dropped 3 bases, with 8 bases sitting between them. The CDR3 consists of 14 residues. Germline V lookup: CDR1 ENHRY, CDR2 SYGVKD. The chain has TRBV10-3 and TRBJ1-1; D is undetermined. The TCR originated in an adult woman who had mild COVID-19 (a few samples of this study predate the infection). Cell type and time point are not known. Sequences were obtained from PBMCs or a T cell subset sorted from them (not recorded which). DNA of the CDR3: TGTGCCATCAGTGAGTCTTTAGGTTACACTGAAGCTTTCTTT. This gives the protein CAISESLGYTEAFF.